The TCR beta chain under discussion was sequenced for a study of shared clonotypes between healthy human individuals. Overall study findings and caveats: Sample collection involved blood only; tissue repertoires are likely different. Shared clonotypes: approximately 5.3% naive CD4, roughly 3.8% naive CD8, around 2.4% memory CD4, under 0.5% memory CD8.

Germline CDR1 is MDHEN and CDR2 is SYDVKM. The CDR3 spans 19 residues. Trimming left V 2 bases short and J 3 bases short, with 22 bases between. Assay used: immunoSEQ multiplex PCR; TCRdb lists only in-frame clones, some missing. The sample lists approximately 2,000,000 clones; 90% to 95% were seen once. Naive-designated CD8 cells lacked CD45RO, were positively enriched for CCR7, and omitted terminally differentiated effector memory CD45RA+ cells. Comments on this clone: The antigen is undetermined.

This clonotype was obtained from a man younger than 35 in good health. Some clones in this sample may be carry-over from other donors' samples. This chain links TRBV28 with TRBJ1-4; TRBD1 might be the D (6 bases). The sample consisted of naive CD8+ T cells from PBMCs. Written as DNA, the CDR3 is TGTGCCAGCAGTTTAAGGTACTTCGACAGGCCTTTGGCTAATGAAAAACTGTTTTTT. This translates into CASSLRYFDRPLANEKLFF.